This T cell receptor (beta chain) was recorded in a study of technical replicates of blood from a few donors. Repertoires were generated with immunoSEQ multiplex PCR, while TCRdb's copy carries only in-frame clones and drops some. The table shows around 86,000 clones, with 96% occurring only once. From germline, CDR1 is SNHLY and CDR2 FYNNEI. There are 12 residues in the CDR3. The V gene end was trimmed by 5 bases and the J gene end by 6 bases; junction bases not matched to a gene: 2. This clone appeared a few times. The chain combines TRBV2 with TRBJ2-3; TRBD2 matches 7 bases. This receptor was taken from a human donor in good health. Source material: T cells isolated from PBMCs. DNA of the CDR3: TGTGCCAGCAGTTCACTAGCGGATACGCAGTATTTT. Its protein product is CASSSLADTQYF.